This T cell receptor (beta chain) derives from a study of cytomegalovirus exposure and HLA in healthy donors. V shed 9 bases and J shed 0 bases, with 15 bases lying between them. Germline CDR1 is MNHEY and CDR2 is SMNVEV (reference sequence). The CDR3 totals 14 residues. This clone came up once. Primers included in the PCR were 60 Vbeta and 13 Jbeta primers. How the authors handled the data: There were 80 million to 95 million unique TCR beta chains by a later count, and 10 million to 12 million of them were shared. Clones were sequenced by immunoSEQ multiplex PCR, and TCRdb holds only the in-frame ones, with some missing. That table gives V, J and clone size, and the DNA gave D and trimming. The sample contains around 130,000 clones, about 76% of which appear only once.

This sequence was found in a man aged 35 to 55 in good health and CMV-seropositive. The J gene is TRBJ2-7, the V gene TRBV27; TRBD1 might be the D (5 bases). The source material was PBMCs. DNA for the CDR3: TGTGCCAGTCGGCTTGACAGACTCTCCTACGAGCAGTACTTC. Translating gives CASRLDRLSYEQYF.